The rows below give T cell receptor beta chains drawn from one sample of a study of blood T cells in healthy people across ages. TCRdb fed the 5' RACE reads into MiXCR, producing one record per CDR3 protein. The sample carries hundreds of thousands of distinct CDR3 sequences, approximately 30% recorded once. The sequenced sample consisted of blood. The receptors originated from a woman of 80 years or more in good health. Both conserved end residues are part of each CDR3. A D gene is named only where the DNA matches it firmly. Clone size is not always given. Where it is, it says once, few, many or a class for expanded clones.

CDR3aa: CAWSRTGIYSPLHF
CDR3nt: TGTGCCTGGAGTCGGACAGGGATTTATTCACCCCTCCACTTT
abundance: -
j_gene: TRBJ1-6
d_gene: TRBD1
v_gene: TRBV30

CDR3aa: CSVWTSEGYNEQFF
CDR3nt: TGCAGCGTTTGGACTAGCGAGGGGTACAATGAGCAGTTCTTC
abundance: -
j_gene: TRBJ2-1
d_gene: TRBD2
v_gene: TRBV29-1

CDR3aa: CATREGGMTDTQYF
CDR3nt: TGTGCCACCAGGGAGGGGGGGATGACAGATACGCAGTATTTT
abundance: many
j_gene: TRBJ2-3
d_gene: -
v_gene: TRBV24-1

CDR3aa: CAWSPLAEAFF
CDR3nt: TGTGCCTGGAGTCCCCTCGCTGAAGCTTTCTTT
abundance: -
j_gene: TRBJ1-1
d_gene: -
v_gene: TRBV30

CDR3aa: CASSRRARDTDTLYF
CDR3nt: TGTGCCAGCAGTCGACGGGCGCGGGACACAGATACGCTGTATTTT
abundance: -
j_gene: TRBJ2-3
d_gene: -
v_gene: TRBV6-2/TRBV6-3

CDR3aa: CASSFPPRGADSYGYTF
CDR3nt: TGTGCCAGCAGCTTCCCCCCGCGGGGGGCCGATAGCTATGGCTACACCTTC
abundance: -
j_gene: TRBJ1-2
d_gene: -
v_gene: TRBV5-8

CDR3aa: CASSLHPPTSGGSGSSYEQYF
CDR3nt: TGCGCCAGCAGCCTCCACCCTCCGACTAGCGGGGGGTCAGGGAGCTCCTACGAGCAGTACTTC
abundance: many
j_gene: TRBJ2-7
d_gene: TRBD2
v_gene: TRBV4-3

CDR3aa: CSARATLGHEQYF
CDR3nt: TGCAGTGCTAGAGCTACCTTGGGACACGAGCAGTACTTC
abundance: many
j_gene: TRBJ2-7
d_gene: -
v_gene: TRBV20-1

CDR3aa: CASRPRGRTNEKLFF
CDR3nt: TGTGCCAGCAGACCCCGCGGGCGGACTAATGAAAAACTGTTTTTT
abundance: few
j_gene: TRBJ1-4
d_gene: -
v_gene: TRBV6-5

CDR3aa: CASSERTSQFSSGANVLTF
CDR3nt: TGTGCCAGCAGTGAACGTACCAGCCAATTTAGTTCTGGGGCCAACGTCCTGACTTTC
abundance: -
j_gene: TRBJ2-6
d_gene: -
v_gene: TRBV6-1

CDR3aa: CASSPDSGRQETQYF
CDR3nt: TGTGCCAGCAGCCCAGACTCGGGGCGCCAAGAGACCCAGTACTTC
abundance: many
j_gene: TRBJ2-5
d_gene: -
v_gene: TRBV7-2

CDR3aa: CASSQGGLAGGTDTQYF
CDR3nt: TGTGCCAGCAGCCAAGGAGGACTAGCGGGGGGCACGGATACGCAGTATTTT
abundance: -
j_gene: TRBJ2-3
d_gene: TRBD2
v_gene: TRBV3-1

CDR3aa: CASSMGQAQETQYF
CDR3nt: TGTGCCAGCAGCATGGGACAGGCCCAAGAGACCCAGTACTTC
abundance: many
j_gene: TRBJ2-5
d_gene: TRBD1
v_gene: TRBV7-2

CDR3aa: CAWSVARVGYTF
CDR3nt: TGTGCCTGGAGTGTAGCCAGGGTTGGCTACACCTTC
abundance: few
j_gene: TRBJ1-2
d_gene: -
v_gene: TRBV30

CDR3aa: CASSYFGRAFEQYF
CDR3nt: TGTGCCAGCAGTTACTTCGGCAGGGCTTTCGAGCAGTACTTC
abundance: many
j_gene: TRBJ2-7
d_gene: -
v_gene: TRBV6-2/TRBV6-3

CDR3aa: CASSFFGDRRNNEQYF
CDR3nt: TGTGCCAGCAGCTTTTTCGGGGACAGGAGAAACAATGAGCAGTACTTC
abundance: few
j_gene: TRBJ2-7
d_gene: TRBD1
v_gene: TRBV7-9

CDR3aa: CASSQLDRATGELFF
CDR3nt: TGTGCCAGCAGCCAATTGGACAGGGCAACTGGGGAGCTGTTTTTT
abundance: -
j_gene: TRBJ2-2
d_gene: TRBD1
v_gene: TRBV4-2

CDR3aa: CASSDPPIYEQYF
CDR3nt: TGTGCCAGCAGTGACCCCCCTATCTACGAGCAGTACTTC
abundance: many
j_gene: TRBJ2-7
d_gene: -
v_gene: TRBV2

CDR3aa: CASSPDPGGPLKNEQYF
CDR3nt: TGTGCCAGCAGCCCAGACCCCGGCGGCCCTCTCAAGAACGAGCAGTACTTC
abundance: many
j_gene: TRBJ2-7
d_gene: -
v_gene: TRBV14

CDR3aa: CAGSPPQGPYGYTF
CDR3nt: TGTGCCGGCAGCCCCCCCCAGGGGCCCTATGGCTACACCTTC
abundance: -
j_gene: TRBJ1-2
d_gene: -
v_gene: TRBV7-2

CDR3aa: CASSLRVTGELFF
CDR3nt: TGTGCCAGCAGCTTACGGGTCACCGGGGAGCTGTTTTTT
abundance: few
j_gene: TRBJ2-2
d_gene: -
v_gene: TRBV7-7

CDR3aa: CAWSLMGLAVEETQYF
CDR3nt: TGTGCCTGGAGTCTGATGGGACTAGCGGTAGAAGAGACCCAGTACTTC
abundance: many
j_gene: TRBJ2-5
d_gene: TRBD2
v_gene: TRBV30

CDR3aa: CASSLEPAGGPTDTQYF
CDR3nt: TGCGCCAGCAGCTTGGAGCCCGCGGGGGGGCCCACAGATACGCAGTATTTT
abundance: many
j_gene: TRBJ2-3
d_gene: TRBD2
v_gene: TRBV5-1

CDR3aa: CASSLESRHTDTQYF
CDR3nt: TGCGCCAGCAGCTTGGAAAGCCGTCACACAGATACGCAGTATTTT
abundance: -
j_gene: TRBJ2-3
d_gene: -
v_gene: TRBV5-1

CDR3aa: CASIRDGLGNEKLFF
CDR3nt: TGTGCCAGCATCAGGGACGGTTTGGGGAATGAAAAACTGTTTTTT
abundance: -
j_gene: TRBJ1-4
d_gene: -
v_gene: TRBV6-5

CDR3aa: CASSLGGQGRSAYEQYF
CDR3nt: TGTGCCAGCAGCTTAGGGGGACAGGGGAGGAGCGCCTACGAGCAGTACTTC
abundance: many
j_gene: TRBJ2-7
d_gene: TRBD1
v_gene: TRBV7-3

CDR3aa: CASSYGTGSEKLFF
CDR3nt: TGCGCCAGCAGCTATGGGACAGGGTCTGAAAAACTGTTTTTT
abundance: many
j_gene: TRBJ1-4
d_gene: TRBD1
v_gene: TRBV5-1

CDR3aa: CSARRGREIFYERYF
CDR3nt: TGCAGTGCCAGACGGGGCAGGGAGATTTTCTACGAGCGGTACTTC
abundance: once
j_gene: TRBJ2-5
d_gene: -
v_gene: TRBV20-1

CDR3aa: CASSERQNSPLHF
CDR3nt: TGTGCCAGCAGTGAACGACAGAATTCACCCCTCCACTTT
abundance: many
j_gene: TRBJ1-6
d_gene: -
v_gene: TRBV6-5

CDR3aa: CSVEDRSGFNEQFF
CDR3nt: TGCAGCGTTGAAGATAGGAGTGGGTTCAATGAGCAGTTCTTC
abundance: many
j_gene: TRBJ2-1
d_gene: -
v_gene: TRBV29-1

CDR3aa: CASSLSGRNNEQFF
CDR3nt: TGTGCCAGCAGCCTCTCGGGACGTAACAATGAGCAGTTCTTC
abundance: many
j_gene: TRBJ2-1
d_gene: -
v_gene: TRBV28

CDR3aa: CASSLGSRKETQYF
CDR3nt: TGTGCCAGCAGCTTAGGGTCTAGAAAAGAGACCCAGTACTTC
abundance: many
j_gene: TRBJ2-5
d_gene: -
v_gene: TRBV11-2

CDR3aa: CSARGGVVGQYF
CDR3nt: TGCAGTGCTAGAGGGGGCGTTGTGGGGCAGTACTTC
abundance: few
j_gene: TRBJ2-5
d_gene: -
v_gene: TRBV20-1

CDR3aa: CASSLTGGGQPQHF
CDR3nt: TGTGCCAGCAGCTTAACAGGGGGCGGTCAGCCCCAGCATTTT
abundance: many
j_gene: TRBJ1-5
d_gene: TRBD1
v_gene: TRBV12-3/TRBV12-4

CDR3aa: CSVRGQGSTCGYTF
CDR3nt: TGCAGCGTTCGCGGACAGGGGAGCACGTGTGGCTACACCTTC
abundance: once
j_gene: TRBJ1-2
d_gene: TRBD1
v_gene: TRBV29-1

CDR3aa: CSASGTSFNEQFF
CDR3nt: TGCAGTGCTAGTGGGACTAGCTTTAATGAGCAGTTCTTC
abundance: once
j_gene: TRBJ2-1
d_gene: TRBD2
v_gene: TRBV20-1

CDR3aa: CSARDVRGGTSNQPQHF
CDR3nt: TGCAGTGCTAGAGATGTAAGAGGTGGAACGAGCAATCAGCCCCAGCATTTT
abundance: -
j_gene: TRBJ1-5
d_gene: -
v_gene: TRBV20-1

CDR3aa: CAISESTRYADTQYF
CDR3nt: TGTGCCATCAGTGAGTCGACACGATATGCAGATACGCAGTATTTT
abundance: -
j_gene: TRBJ2-3
d_gene: -
v_gene: TRBV10-3

CDR3aa: CASSQDLVGVYGYTF
CDR3nt: TGTGCCAGCAGCCAAGATCTCGTAGGAGTTTATGGCTACACCTTC
abundance: once
j_gene: TRBJ1-2
d_gene: -
v_gene: TRBV3-1

CDR3aa: CASSLQQNQPQHF
CDR3nt: TGTGCCAGCAGCCTACAGCAAAATCAGCCCCAGCATTTT
abundance: -
j_gene: TRBJ1-5
d_gene: -
v_gene: TRBV6-5

CDR3aa: CASSGGAGTGELFF
CDR3nt: TGTGCCAGCAGTGGCGGGGCAGGCACCGGGGAGCTGTTTTTT
abundance: -
j_gene: TRBJ2-2
d_gene: -
v_gene: TRBV12-3/TRBV12-4

CDR3aa: CSVIIPPGGYGCTF
CDR3nt: -
abundance: few
j_gene: TRBJ1-2
d_gene: -
v_gene: TRBV29-1

CDR3aa: CASSTKPSGNTEAFF
CDR3nt: TGTGCCAGCTCCACAAAACCTTCGGGGAACACTGAAGCTTTCTTT
abundance: -
j_gene: TRBJ1-1
d_gene: -
v_gene: TRBV18

CDR3aa: CASSSLPGQMVGEKLFF
CDR3nt: TGTGCCAGCAGCTCATTACCGGGACAGATGGTCGGTGAAAAACTGTTTTTT
abundance: few
j_gene: TRBJ1-4
d_gene: TRBD1
v_gene: TRBV6-2/TRBV6-3

CDR3aa: CASSLLGPGGHEQYF
CDR3nt: TGTGCCAGCAGCTTGTTGGGGCCGGGTGGCCACGAGCAGTACTTC
abundance: many
j_gene: TRBJ2-7
d_gene: -
v_gene: TRBV5-5

CDR3aa: CASGQGSDTQYF
CDR3nt: TGTGCCAGTGGACAGGGGTCAGATACGCAGTATTTT
abundance: -
j_gene: TRBJ2-3
d_gene: TRBD1
v_gene: TRBV11-3

CDR3aa: CASSHSGGAYNEQFF
CDR3nt: TGTGCCAGCAGCCACAGCGGGGGGGCATACAATGAGCAGTTCTTC
abundance: many
j_gene: TRBJ2-1
d_gene: TRBD2
v_gene: TRBV7-6

CDR3aa: CASLAGQETQYF
CDR3nt: TGTGCCAGCCTAGCGGGGCAAGAGACCCAGTACTTC
abundance: many
j_gene: TRBJ2-5
d_gene: TRBD2
v_gene: TRBV6-8

CDR3aa: CSGGSTDTQYF
CDR3nt: TGCAGTGGGGGCAGCACAGATACGCAGTATTTT
abundance: many
j_gene: TRBJ2-3
d_gene: -
v_gene: TRBV29-1

CDR3aa: CASSVSGTPEPQHF
CDR3nt: TGCGCCAGCAGCGTTTCCGGGACGCCGGAGCCCCAGCATTTT
abundance: many
j_gene: TRBJ1-5
d_gene: -
v_gene: TRBV5-1

CDR3aa: CASSLDVSGDYEQYF
CDR3nt: TGCGCCAGCAGCTTGGACGTTAGCGGGGACTACGAGCAGTACTTC
abundance: many
j_gene: TRBJ2-7
d_gene: TRBD2
v_gene: TRBV5-1

CDR3aa: CASSLEQGFADQPQHF
CDR3nt: TGTGCCAGCAGCCTTGAACAGGGGTTCGCTGATCAGCCCCAGCATTTT
abundance: -
j_gene: TRBJ1-5
d_gene: TRBD1
v_gene: TRBV7-8

CDR3aa: CAWVRDVQRAFF
CDR3nt: TGTGCCTGGGTTAGGGATGTGCAGAGAGCTTTCTTT
abundance: few
j_gene: TRBJ1-1
d_gene: -
v_gene: TRBV30

CDR3aa: CSAITLGSGGPLSSYEQYF
CDR3nt: TGCAGTGCCATCACCCTGGGTAGCGGGGGACCACTGAGCTCCTACGAGCAGTACTTC
abundance: many
j_gene: TRBJ2-7
d_gene: TRBD2
v_gene: TRBV20-1

CDR3aa: CASSQGTGISYTF
CDR3nt: TGTGCCAGCAGCCAAGGGACAGGGATTAGCTACACCTTC
abundance: many
j_gene: TRBJ1-2
d_gene: TRBD1
v_gene: TRBV4-2

CDR3aa: CASSLLISQEADTQYF
CDR3nt: TGTGCCAGCAGCTTACTCATTTCACAGGAAGCAGATACGCAGTATTTT
abundance: many
j_gene: TRBJ2-3
d_gene: -
v_gene: TRBV7-2